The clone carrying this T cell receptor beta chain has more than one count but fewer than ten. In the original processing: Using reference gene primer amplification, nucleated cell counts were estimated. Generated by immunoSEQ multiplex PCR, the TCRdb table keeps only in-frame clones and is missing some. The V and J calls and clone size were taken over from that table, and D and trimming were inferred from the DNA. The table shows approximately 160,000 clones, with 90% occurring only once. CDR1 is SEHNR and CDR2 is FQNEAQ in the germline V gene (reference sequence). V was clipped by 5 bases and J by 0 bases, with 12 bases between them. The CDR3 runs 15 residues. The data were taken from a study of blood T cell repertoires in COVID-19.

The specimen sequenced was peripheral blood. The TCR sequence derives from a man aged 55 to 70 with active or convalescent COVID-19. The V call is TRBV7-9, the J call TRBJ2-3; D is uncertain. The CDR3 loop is CASSRTVHSTDTQYF. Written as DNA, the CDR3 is TGTGCCAGCAGCCGTACAGTCCATAGCACAGATACGCAGTATTTT.